This T cell receptor (beta chain) was sequenced during a study of patients and donors after allogeneic stem cell transplantation. With 0 bases removed from V and 7 bases from J, the gap between germline ends came to 12 bases. Germline CDR1 is MDHEN and CDR2 is SYDVKM. The CDR3 spans 15 residues. This clonotype came up a few times. Using its own MiXCR run on the RT-PCR reads, TCRdb lists one record per CDR3 protein. The repertoire holds approximately 200,000 distinct CDR3 sequences, more than 35% seen once, with around 10% in the top ten. Sequencing was carried out using blood, either unsorted or a sorted T cell fraction (not recorded which). This TCR was sampled from a human donor who was either an allogeneic HSCT recipient or a stem cell or donor lymphocyte infusion donor (not recorded which). It is not recorded whose cells these are; they may come from a transplant donor. This rearrangement joins TRBV28 to TRBJ1-4, with D possibly matching TRBD1 (5 bases). The CDR3 sequence: CASSLWRGNAEKLFF. The CDR3 DNA is TGTGCCAGCAGTTTATGGAGGGGTAATGCTGAAAAACTGTTTTTT.